The 19 T cell receptor beta chains in this list originate from one sample, sequenced in a study of shared clonotypes between healthy human individuals. Profiled with immunoSEQ multiplex PCR; TCRdb holds only in-frame clones, not every one. The repertoire holds approximately 2,200,000 clones, with approximately 94% as singletons. Naivety among CD8 cells was defined by CD45RO negativity and positive CCR7 selection, thereby excluding terminally differentiated effector memory CD45RA+ cells. Material for sequencing was naive CD8+ T cells from PBMCs. Source of these receptors: a man between 18 and 35 years old in good health. Some clones in this sample may be carry-over from other donors' samples.

This clone showed up just once. V and J are TRBV14 and TRBJ2-7; D remains ambiguous. From germline, CDR1 is SGHDN and CDR2 FVKESK. Between the trimmed V and J ends, which lost 0 bases and 5 bases, there was a span of 11 bases. This CDR3 is built from 14 residues. The CDR3 region is CASSQDWGVDEQYF. The CDR3, as DNA: TGTGCCAGCAGCCAAGATTGGGGTGTGGACGAGCAGTACTTC.

This sequence joins TRBV6-5 and TRBJ1-5; no definite D call. V lost 5 bases, J lost 6 bases, and 11 bases lay in between. CDR1 and CDR2 from the germline V gene are MNHEY and SVGAGI. This CDR3 has 13 residues. The CDR3 bases are TGTGCCAGCAGTCTGCCTTGGGGTCAGCCCCAGCATTTT. As protein: CASSLPWGQPQHF.

The chain carries TRBV27 and TRBJ2-3; 7 nucleotides align to TRBD1. V gave up 5 bases and J gave up 0 bases; unmatched junction bases: 8. CDR3 length equals 16 residues. Per germline, CDR1 MNHEY and CDR2 SMNVEV (reference sequence). The CDR3 sequence: CASSPTGALSTDTQYF. As DNA, the CDR3 is TGTGCCAGCAGTCCAACAGGGGCCCTTAGCACAGATACGCAGTATTTT.

The chain recombines TRBV11-2 with TRBJ1-4; unclear D gene. Trimming left V 4 bases short and J 6 bases short, with 15 bases between. The CDR3 consists of 15 residues. Germline CDR1 and CDR2: SGHAT and FQNNGV. CDR3 DNA: TGTGCCAGCAGCTCCCCTCCTCTGGAAGATGAAAAACTGTTTTTT. Amino acid sequence: CASSSPPLEDEKLFF.

The chain carries TRBV6-5 and TRBJ2-7; a weak D match, TRBD1 (6 bases). The CDR3 has 13 residues. Trimming removed 3 bases from V and 4 bases from J, with 10 bases in between. The germline CDR1 and CDR2 sequences are MNHEY and SVGAGI. Here the CDR3 DNA reads TGTGCCAGCAGTTATGAGACAGGTTACGAGCAGTACTTC. This translates into CASSYETGYEQYF.

The chain uses TRBV19 and TRBJ2-1; D might be TRBD1 or TRBD2, each matching 6 bases. Trimming left V 5 bases short and J 8 bases short, with 13 bases between. Germline V CDR1 and CDR2: LNHDA, SQIVND (reference sequence). The CDR3 length is 13 residues. This CDR3 reads CASSGLRGDEQFF. Written as DNA, the CDR3 is TGTGCCAGTAGTGGGCTTAGGGGGGATGAGCAGTTCTTC. The entire variable domain, with the rest obtained from reference TRBV19 and TRBJ2-1, is as follows: DGGITQSPKYLFRKEGQNVTLSCEQNLNHDAMYWYRQDPGQGLRLIYYSQIVNDFQKGDIAEGYSVSREKKESFPLTVTSAQKNPTAFYLCASSGLRGDEQFFGPGTRLTVL.

J is TRBJ2-1 and V is TRBV7-3, with D hard to call. The CDR3 totals 15 residues. V shed 2 bases and J shed 2 bases, with 10 bases lying between them. Per the germline V gene, CDR1 is SGHTA and CDR2 is FQGTGA. CDR3 in amino acids: CASSLYKGPYNEQFF. The CDR3 nucleotides read TGTGCCAGCAGCTTATACAAGGGCCCCTACAATGAGCAGTTCTTC.

This rearrangement joins TRBV5-5 to TRBJ1-1; 9 bases agree with TRBD1. The CDR3 runs 14 residues. The J segment lost 5 bases and the V segment lost 1 base, leaving 3 bases of the junction unmatched. Germline V gives CDR1 SGHKS, CDR2 YYEKEE (reference sequence). CDR3 bases: TGTGCCAGCAGCTTGAACAGGGGGCGTACTGAAGCTTTCTTT. It codes for CASSLNRGRTEAFF.

The chain recombines TRBV4-2 with TRBJ1-5; 7 bases align to TRBD1. This CDR3 comprises 15 residues. Looked up from germline, CDR1 is LGHNA and CDR2 is YNFKEQ. V lost 3 bases to trimming and J lost 4 bases; unmatched junction nucleotides: 6. In DNA, the CDR3 is TGTGCCAGCAGCCAGGAAGACAGGGATAATCAGCCCCAGCATTTT. It translates to CASSQEDRDNQPQHF.

The J gene is TRBJ2-1, the V gene TRBV7-9, with a weak D call TRBD2 (6 bases). The germline V and J ends were trimmed by 0 bases and 7 bases, with 7 bases remaining between them. Germline V gene data show CDR1 as SEHNR and CDR2 as FQNEAQ (reference sequence). The CDR3 runs to 13 residues. For the CDR3, the DNA is TGTGCCAGCAGCTTAGCGCGGGAAAATGAGCAGTTCTTC. Protein: CASSLARENEQFF.

This chain uses TRBV4-2 with TRBJ2-7, with TRBD2 matching 14 bases. V trimming: 4 bases; J trimming: 5 bases; junction bases outside the gene matches: 13. The length of the CDR3 is 18 residues. Germline V gives CDR1 LGHNA, CDR2 YNFKEQ. CDR3 sequence (DNA): TGTGCCAGCAGCCTGGGACTAGCGGGAGACCCAGGGGAGAACGAGCAGTACTTC. This gives the protein CASSLGLAGDPGENEQYF.

This sequence joins TRBV19 and TRBJ2-3, with a tentative D call TRBD1 (6 bases). The CDR3 runs 15 residues. In germline, CDR1 is LNHDA, CDR2 SQIVND (reference sequence). Trimming removed 5 bases from V and 2 bases from J, with 14 bases in between. As DNA, the CDR3 is TGTGCCAGTAGTCCAGGGGCGGGTTCCACAGATACGCAGTATTTT. Its translation is CASSPGAGSTDTQYF.

The rearrangement uses TRBV28 and TRBJ2-7; TRBD1 is a possible D gene (6 bases). Trimming left V 5 bases short and J 5 bases short, with 13 bases between. This CDR3 has 13 amino acids. CDR1 and CDR2 from the germline V gene are MDHEN and SYDVKM. The CDR3 DNA is TGTGCCAGCAGTCTAACCGGGACAAACGAGCAGTACTTC. The encoded protein is CASSLTGTNEQYF.

This chain joins TRBV2 and TRBJ2-7; 10 nucleotides match TRBD2. The germline gives CDR1 SNHLY, CDR2 FYNNEI. The CDR3 spans 13 residues. The trim removed 8 bases at V and 3 bases at J, leaving 4 bases unmatched. As DNA, the CDR3 is TGTGCCAGCGGCTCTAGCGGGAGCTACGAGCAGTACTTC. Translating gives CASGSSGSYEQYF.

In nucleotides, the CDR3 is TGTGCCAGCAGTTTATATGGATACTTGAACACTGAAGCTTTCTTT. Its translation is CASSLYGYLNTEAFF. The chain links TRBV28 to TRBJ1-1; D is ambiguous. Germline-derived CDR1 and CDR2 are MDHEN and SYDVKM. V lost 1 base and J 0 bases, leaving 9 bases between the germline ends. The CDR3 consists of 15 residues.

In its sample, this clone was seen a few times. The genes are TRBV2 and TRBJ1-5; maybe TRBD1 (5 bases). Trimming cost V 5 bases and J 5 bases, with 25 bases left between them. The CDR3 consists of 18 residues. From germline, CDR1 is SNHLY and CDR2 FYNNEI. In DNA, the CDR3 is TGTGCCAGCAGTACCAACCTCAGGGTAAGGAGTTTCGATCAGCCCCAGCATTTT. Translated: CASSTNLRVRSFDQPQHF.

This chain joins TRBV28 and TRBJ2-1, with 8 bases fitting TRBD1. Germline values: CDR1 MDHEN, CDR2 SYDVKM. The CDR3 covers 16 residues. J gave up 4 bases and V 5 bases, and 10 bases lay outside the gene matches. CDR3 in amino acids: CASSEFRGPPYNEQFF. The CDR3 nucleotides are TGTGCCAGCAGTGAATTCAGGGGGCCCCCATACAATGAGCAGTTCTTC.

This clone has just one count. This rearrangement joins TRBV5-1 to TRBJ2-4; maybe TRBD2 (6 bases). The CDR3 consists of 15 residues. V was clipped by 0 bases and J by 8 bases, with 15 bases between them. The germline gives CDR1 SGHRS, CDR2 YFSETQ. CDR3 amino acids: CASSLELTKRDIQYF. CDR3 nucleotides: TGCGCCAGCAGCTTGGAACTTACCAAGCGGGACATTCAGTACTTC.

This clone showed up just once. This chain links TRBV5-8 with TRBJ2-6; no clear D. The CDR3 is made up of 16 amino acids. Trimming cost V 2 bases and J 3 bases, with 12 bases left between them. Germline values: CDR1 SGHTS, CDR2 YDEGEE. CDR3 loop: CASSLGRLGGANVLTF. The CDR3 DNA is TGTGCCAGCAGCTTAGGGCGGCTCGGTGGGGCCAACGTCCTGACTTTC.